This T cell receptor beta chain was identified in a study of shared clonotypes between healthy human individuals. Study in general: Donors had three CD4 naive, three CD4 memory, two CD8 naive and one CD8 memory plate apiece.

Trimming shortened V by 4 bases and J by 6 bases, and 16 bases separated the two germline ends. CDR3 size: 15 residues. The V gene's germline CDR1 is SGHVS and CDR2 FNYEAQ. Study findings and constraints: The study drew on few donors, limiting represented genetic and exposure-history diversity.

Libraries were prepared by immunoSEQ multiplex PCR; TCRdb keeps only in-frame clonotypes and omits some of them. Of 2 million to 3 million clones listed, 80% to 95% were seen once; the top ten hold 0.35% to 0.45%. As for this clone: Antigen: not known.

The clonotype comes from a man aged 18 to 30 in good health. Some clones in this sample may be carry-over from other donors' samples. Specimen: naive CD4+ T cells from PBMCs. This sample's subset: CD45RA+ positively selected. The chain uses TRBV7-6 and TRBJ2-1; tentative D call: TRBD1 (6 bases). The CDR3 reads CASSYRPGHGNEQFF. In DNA, the CDR3 is TGTGCCAGCAGCTACCGTCCGGGACACGGCAATGAGCAGTTCTTC.